This T cell receptor (beta chain) was documented in a study of blood T cell repertoires in COVID-19. The wider study: From the United States, Italy and Spain came samples of acute and convalescent COVID-19. Nucleic acid was either cDNA or gDNA, and it came from T cells, B-cell-depleted T cells, or PBMCs.

Authors' data handling: Amplifying reference gene primers gave estimates of nucleated cell counts. The protocol was immunoSEQ multiplex PCR, while the TCRdb copy is restricted to in-frame clones and leaves out a portion. V and J calls plus clone size are reproduced from that table; the DNA served to infer D and trimming. Found here are under 65,000 clones, more than 80% of them singletons; the top ten hold approximately 16%. This sequence was found in a man at least 80 years old with acute or convalescent COVID-19. The source material was peripheral blood.

The CDR3 DNA reads as TGTGCCAGCAGCTTAAGAGCGGGGCGCACAGATACGCAGTATTTT. It specifies CASSLRAGRTDTQYF. V is TRBV7-6 and J is TRBJ2-3; 7 bases map to TRBD2. This CDR3 has 15 residues. V gave up 2 bases and J gave up 1 base; unmatched junction bases: 3. The germline V gene encodes CDR1 SGHVS and CDR2 FNYEAQ. The full variable domain, in which reference TRBV7-6 and TRBJ2-3 provide the parts outside the CDR3, is GAGVSQSPRYKVTKRGQDVALRCDPISGHVSLYWYRQALGQGPEFLTYFNYEAQQDKSGLPNDRFSAERPEGSISTLTIQRTEQRDSAMYRCASSLRAGRTDTQYFGPGTRLTVL.